A single T cell receptor beta chain is shown here with its context. The antigen remains unidentified. Primers included in the PCR were 60 Vbeta and 13 Jbeta primers. The data were produced by immunoSEQ multiplex PCR, yet TCRdb's version contains in-frame clones alone and is incomplete. The sample lists some 140,000 clones; roughly four fifths were seen once. V dropped 3 bases and J dropped 3 bases, with 15 bases sitting between them. Per the germline V gene, CDR1 is MNHEY and CDR2 is SMNVEV (reference sequence). The CDR3 runs to 15 residues. The data were obtained in a study of cytomegalovirus exposure and HLA in healthy donors. Study-level points and caveats: What was likely a sequencing artifact was a cluster of highly shared sequence variants. Indistinguishable V segments such as TRBV6-2 and TRBV6-3 were excluded. Common viral pathogens seemed to be connected with several of the most significant clusters, according to a later analysis.

The chain couples TRBV27 to TRBJ2-7; D is possibly TRBD1 (6 bases). Sequencing was carried out using PBMCs. The sequence came from a woman aged 45 to 65 in good health and CMV-seropositive. Here the CDR3 reads CASSFRAGAHYEQYF. The CDR3, as DNA: TGTGCCAGCAGTTTTCGGGCAGGGGCCCACTACGAGCAGTACTTC.